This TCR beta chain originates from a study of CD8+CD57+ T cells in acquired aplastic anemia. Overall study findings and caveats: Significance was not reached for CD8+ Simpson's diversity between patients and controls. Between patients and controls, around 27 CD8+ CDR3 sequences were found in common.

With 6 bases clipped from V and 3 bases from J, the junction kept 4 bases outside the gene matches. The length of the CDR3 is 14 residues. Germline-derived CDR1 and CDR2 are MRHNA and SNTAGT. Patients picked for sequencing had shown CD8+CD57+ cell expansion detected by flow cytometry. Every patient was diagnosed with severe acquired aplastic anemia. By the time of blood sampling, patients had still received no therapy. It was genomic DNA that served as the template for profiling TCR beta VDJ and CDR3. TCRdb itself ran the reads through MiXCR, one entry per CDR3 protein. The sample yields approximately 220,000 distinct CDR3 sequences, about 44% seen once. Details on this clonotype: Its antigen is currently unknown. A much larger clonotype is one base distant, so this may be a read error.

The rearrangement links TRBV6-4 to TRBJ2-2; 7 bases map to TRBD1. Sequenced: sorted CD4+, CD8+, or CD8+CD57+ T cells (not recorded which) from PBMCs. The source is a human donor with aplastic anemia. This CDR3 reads CASRRQGYTGELFF. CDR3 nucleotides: TGTGCCAGCAGGCGACAGGGCTACACCGGGGAGCTGTTTTTT.